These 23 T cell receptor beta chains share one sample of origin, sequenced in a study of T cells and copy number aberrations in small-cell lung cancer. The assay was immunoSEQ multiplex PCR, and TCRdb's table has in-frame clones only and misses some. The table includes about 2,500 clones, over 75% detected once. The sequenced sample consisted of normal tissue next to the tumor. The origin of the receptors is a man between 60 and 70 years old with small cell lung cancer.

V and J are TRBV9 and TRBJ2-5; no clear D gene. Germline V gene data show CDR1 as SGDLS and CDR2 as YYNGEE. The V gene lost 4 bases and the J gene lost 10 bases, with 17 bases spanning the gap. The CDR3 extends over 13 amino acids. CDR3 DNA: TGTGCCAGCAGCCCCCACCGCCCTGAGGACCAGTACTTC. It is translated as CASSPHRPEDQYF.

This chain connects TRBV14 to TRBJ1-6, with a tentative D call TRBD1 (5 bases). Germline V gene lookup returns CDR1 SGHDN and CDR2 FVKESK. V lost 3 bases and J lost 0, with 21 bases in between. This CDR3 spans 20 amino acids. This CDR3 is CASSQVFGGAESSYNSPLHF. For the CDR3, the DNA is TGTGCCAGCAGCCAGGTTTTTGGAGGGGCCGAGAGCTCCTATAATTCACCCCTCCACTTT.

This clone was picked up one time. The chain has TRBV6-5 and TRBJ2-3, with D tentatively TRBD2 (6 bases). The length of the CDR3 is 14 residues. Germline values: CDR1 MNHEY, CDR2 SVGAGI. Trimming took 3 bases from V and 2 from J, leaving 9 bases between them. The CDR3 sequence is CASSYAGNTDTQYF. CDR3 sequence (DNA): TGTGCCAGCAGTTATGCGGGAAACACAGATACGCAGTATTTT.

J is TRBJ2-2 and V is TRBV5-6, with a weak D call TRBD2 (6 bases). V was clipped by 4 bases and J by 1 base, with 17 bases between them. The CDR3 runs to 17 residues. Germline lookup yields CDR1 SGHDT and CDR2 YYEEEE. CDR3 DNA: TGTGCCAGCAGCAGACCTCTCGCGGGGAGGAACACCGGGGAGCTGTTTTTT. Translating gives CASSRPLAGRNTGELFF.

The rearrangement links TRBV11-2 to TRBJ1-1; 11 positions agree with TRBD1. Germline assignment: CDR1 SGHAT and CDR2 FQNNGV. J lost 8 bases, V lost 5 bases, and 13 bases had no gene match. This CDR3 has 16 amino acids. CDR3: CASSGGQGATRGEAFF. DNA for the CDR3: TGTGCCAGCAGCGGAGGACAGGGGGCGACCAGAGGGGAAGCTTTCTTT.

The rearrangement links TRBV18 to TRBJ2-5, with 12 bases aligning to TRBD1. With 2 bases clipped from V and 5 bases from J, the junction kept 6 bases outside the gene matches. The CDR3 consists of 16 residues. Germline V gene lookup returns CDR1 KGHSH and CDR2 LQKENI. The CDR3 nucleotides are TGTGCCAGCTCACCAGGAGGGACAGGGGGCAGGGAGACCCAGTACTTC. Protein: CASSPGGTGGRETQYF.

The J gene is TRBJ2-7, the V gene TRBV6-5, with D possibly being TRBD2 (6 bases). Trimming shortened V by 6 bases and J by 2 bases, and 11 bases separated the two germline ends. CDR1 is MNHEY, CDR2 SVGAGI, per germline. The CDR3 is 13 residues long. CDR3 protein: CASSLREAYEQYF. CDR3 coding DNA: TGTGCCAGCAGCCTCAGGGAGGCCTACGAGCAGTACTTC.

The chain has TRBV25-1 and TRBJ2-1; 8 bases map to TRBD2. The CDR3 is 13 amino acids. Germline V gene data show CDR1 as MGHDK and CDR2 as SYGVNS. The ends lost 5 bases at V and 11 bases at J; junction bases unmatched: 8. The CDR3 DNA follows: TGTGCCAGCAGTAACCCGGGAGGGAATAAGCAGTTCTTC. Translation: CASSNPGGNKQFF.

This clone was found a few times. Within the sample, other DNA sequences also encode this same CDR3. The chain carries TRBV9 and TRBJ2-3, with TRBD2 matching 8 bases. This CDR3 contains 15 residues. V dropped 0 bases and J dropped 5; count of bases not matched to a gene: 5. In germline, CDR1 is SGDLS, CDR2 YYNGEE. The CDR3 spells CASSVAGGQGDTQYF. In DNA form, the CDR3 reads TGTGCCAGCAGCGTAGCGGGGGGGCAAGGAGATACGCAGTATTTT.

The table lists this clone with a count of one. The CDR3 loop is CASSLAPARGTDTQYF. CDR3 DNA: TGTGCCAGCAGCTTAGCCCCGGCGCGGGGAACAGATACGCAGTATTTT. The rearrangement joins TRBV7-8 to TRBJ2-3; D might be TRBD2 (6 bases). Looked up from germline, CDR1 is SGHVS and CDR2 is FQNEAQ. V was pared by 0 bases and J by 3 bases, with 13 bases between. The CDR3 spans 16 residues.

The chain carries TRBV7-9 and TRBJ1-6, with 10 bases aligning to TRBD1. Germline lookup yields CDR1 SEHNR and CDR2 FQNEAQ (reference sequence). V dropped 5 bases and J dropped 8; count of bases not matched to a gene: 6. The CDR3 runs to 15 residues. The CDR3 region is CASSVTGTGDSPLHF. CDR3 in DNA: TGTGCCAGCAGCGTCACCGGGACAGGGGATTCACCCCTCCACTTT.

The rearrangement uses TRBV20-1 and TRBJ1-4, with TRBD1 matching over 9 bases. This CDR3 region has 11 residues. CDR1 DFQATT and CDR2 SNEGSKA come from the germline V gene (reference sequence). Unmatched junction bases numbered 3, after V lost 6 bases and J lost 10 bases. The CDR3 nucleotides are TGCAGTGCCGGACAGGGGTCAAAACTGTTTTTT. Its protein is CSAGQGSKLFF.

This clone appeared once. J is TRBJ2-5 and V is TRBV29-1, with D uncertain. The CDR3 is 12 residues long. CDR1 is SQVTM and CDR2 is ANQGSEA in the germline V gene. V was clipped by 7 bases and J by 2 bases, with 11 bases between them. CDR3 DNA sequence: TGCAGCGCCGGCCGTTTACAAGAGACCCAGTACTTC. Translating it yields CSAGRLQETQYF.

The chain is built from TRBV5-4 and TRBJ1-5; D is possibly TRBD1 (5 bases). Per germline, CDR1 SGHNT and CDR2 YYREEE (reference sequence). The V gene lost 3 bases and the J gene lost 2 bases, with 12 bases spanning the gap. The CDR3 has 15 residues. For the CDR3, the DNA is TGTGCCAGCAGCTCGGGGGGAAGGGGCAATCAGCCCCAGCATTTT. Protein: CASSSGGRGNQPQHF.

As DNA, the CDR3 is TGTGCCAGCAGCTTGGAATCATCGAGCAACACAGATACGCAGTATTTT. The encoded protein is CASSLESSSNTDTQYF. The V call is TRBV9, the J call TRBJ2-3; D is undetermined. Germline loops: CDR1 SGDLS, CDR2 YYNGEE. V was shortened by 4 bases and J by 2 bases, with 17 bases between the two germline ends. This CDR3 comprises 16 residues.

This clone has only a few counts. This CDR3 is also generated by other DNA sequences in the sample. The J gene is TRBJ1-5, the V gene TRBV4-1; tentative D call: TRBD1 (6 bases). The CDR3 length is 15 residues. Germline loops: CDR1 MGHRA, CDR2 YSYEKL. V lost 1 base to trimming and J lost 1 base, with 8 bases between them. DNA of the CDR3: TGCGCCAGCAGCCAAGTCACAGGGAGCAATCAGCCCCAGCATTTT. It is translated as CASSQVTGSNQPQHF.

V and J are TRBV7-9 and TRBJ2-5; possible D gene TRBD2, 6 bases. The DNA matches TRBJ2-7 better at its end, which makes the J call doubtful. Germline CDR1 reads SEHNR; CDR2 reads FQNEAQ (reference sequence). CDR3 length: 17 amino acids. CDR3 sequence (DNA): TGTGCCAGCAGCCCTCCCGATGCTAGCGCCTATTCCTACGAGCAGTACTTC. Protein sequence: CASSPPDASAYSYEQYF.

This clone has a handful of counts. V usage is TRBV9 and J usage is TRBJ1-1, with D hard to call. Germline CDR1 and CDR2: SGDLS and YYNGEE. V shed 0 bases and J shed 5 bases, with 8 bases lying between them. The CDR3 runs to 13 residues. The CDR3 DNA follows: TGTGCCAGCAGCGTAGGTGGGGAGACTGAAGCTTTCTTT. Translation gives CASSVGGETEAFF.

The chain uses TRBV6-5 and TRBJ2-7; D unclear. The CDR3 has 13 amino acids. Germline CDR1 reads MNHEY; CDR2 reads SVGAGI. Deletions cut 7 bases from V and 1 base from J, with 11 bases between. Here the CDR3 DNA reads TGTGCCAGCAACTTACAAGGTTCCTACGAGCAGTACTTC. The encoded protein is CASNLQGSYEQYF.

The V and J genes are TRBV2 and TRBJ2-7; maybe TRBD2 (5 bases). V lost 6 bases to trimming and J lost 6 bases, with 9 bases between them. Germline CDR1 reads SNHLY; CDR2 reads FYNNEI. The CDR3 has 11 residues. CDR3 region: CASRTGSEQYF. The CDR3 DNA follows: TGTGCCAGCAGAACGGGGTCCGAGCAGTACTTC.

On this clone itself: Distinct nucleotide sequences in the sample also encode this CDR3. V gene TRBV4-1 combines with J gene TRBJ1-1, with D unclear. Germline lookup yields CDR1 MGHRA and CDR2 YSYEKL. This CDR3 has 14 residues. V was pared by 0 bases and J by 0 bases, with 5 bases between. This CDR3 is CASSQESLNTEAFF. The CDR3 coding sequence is TGCGCCAGCAGCCAAGAATCACTGAACACTGAAGCTTTCTTT.

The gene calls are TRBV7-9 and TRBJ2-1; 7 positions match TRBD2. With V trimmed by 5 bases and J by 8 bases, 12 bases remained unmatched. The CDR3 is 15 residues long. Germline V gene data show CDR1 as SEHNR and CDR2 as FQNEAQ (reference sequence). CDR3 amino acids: CASSPLAETVDEQFF. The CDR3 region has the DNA TGTGCCAGCAGCCCGCTAGCGGAAACAGTGGATGAGCAGTTCTTC.

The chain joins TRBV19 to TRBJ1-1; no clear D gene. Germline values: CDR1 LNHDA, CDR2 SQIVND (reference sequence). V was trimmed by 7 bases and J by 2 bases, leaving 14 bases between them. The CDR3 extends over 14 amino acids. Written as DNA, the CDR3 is TGTGCCAGTAACATCCCTTCGGTTAACACTGAAGCTTTCTTT. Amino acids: CASNIPSVNTEAFF.